Listed below are T cell receptor beta chains from one sample, sequenced in a study of neoadjuvant nivolumab and ipilimumab in lung cancer. TCRdb's copy holds only in-frame clones and misses some; the assay was immunoSEQ multiplex PCR. The data show over 25,000 clones, about 83% seen once. Sequencing used tumor tissue, obtained after neoadjuvant nivolumab, alone or with ipilimumab, at or shortly before surgery. The origin of the receptors is an adult with non-small cell lung cancer. Both conserved end residues are trimmed from each CDR3. The order of the fields is V gene, J gene, CDR3 protein.

v_call: TRBV7-6
j_call: TRBJ2-7
cdr3_aa: ASSLNPGDEQY

v_call: TRBV15
j_call: TRBJ2-1
cdr3_aa: ATSRDGERYNEQF

v_call: TRBV5-5
j_call: TRBJ2-7
cdr3_aa: ASSLDRPSYEQY

v_call: TRBV5-1
j_call: TRBJ1-4
cdr3_aa: ASSPFLRATNEKLF

v_call: TRBV7-9
j_call: TRBJ2-1
cdr3_aa: ASSPQMSSYNEQF

v_call: TRBV18
j_call: TRBJ2-1
cdr3_aa: ASSPRQNNEQF

v_call: TRBV30
j_call: TRBJ1-2
cdr3_aa: AWSVVNYGYT

v_call: TRBV5-4
j_call: TRBJ2-2
cdr3_aa: ASRRGANTGELF

v_call: TRBV11-2
j_call: TRBJ2-2
cdr3_aa: ASLGKAGPTGELF

v_call: TRBV11-3
j_call: TRBJ2-7
cdr3_aa: ASSLGAGEQY

v_call: TRBV11-2
j_call: TRBJ2-1
cdr3_aa: ASTKLVEQF

v_call: TRBV4-1
j_call: TRBJ2-3
cdr3_aa: ASSQESDRGTDTQY

v_call: TRBV15
j_call: TRBJ1-2
cdr3_aa: ATSRDRAGGYT

v_call: TRBV18
j_call: TRBJ2-7
cdr3_aa: ASSPMRRGLSYEQY

v_call: TRBV13
j_call: TRBJ1-2
cdr3_aa: ASLRQGSSGYT